This entry lists 5 T cell receptor beta chains sequenced from one sample in a study of T cell responses to AZD1222 COVID-19 vaccine (dated by TCRdb to the early 2020s). The library was made by the immunoSEQ multiplex PCR assay. TCRdb retrieved this table from immuneACCESS and kept in-frame rearrangements only. Not all clones are present; in checked studies, unresolved V genes account for under half, and no reason is known for the remainder. This sample lists approximately 80,000 clones; approximately 90% were detected once. 25% to 30% of the sample goes to the ten largest clones. The meaning of the sample's time point label: about 28 days (+/-7) after the second vaccine dose. The input for sequencing was peripheral blood, taken 28 days after the second AZD1222 dose. The receptors were gathered from an adult who received the AZD1222 COVID-19 vaccine.

The chain links TRBV5-1 to TRBJ1-2, with 7 bases lining up with TRBD1. The CDR3 consists of 14 residues. The germline V gene has CDR1 SGHRS and CDR2 YFSETQ. The V segment lost 4 bases and the J segment 2 bases; nucleotides outside the gene matches: 5. The CDR3 region is CASSTGQVNYGYTF. CDR3 nucleotides: TGCGCCAGCAGCACCGGACAGGTCAACTATGGCTACACCTTC.

The rearrangement uses TRBV5-5 and TRBJ2-7; no definite D call. V was clipped by 4 bases and J by 4 bases, with 12 bases between them. Germline V CDR1 and CDR2: SGHKS, YYEKEE (reference sequence). This CDR3 contains 13 residues. In nucleotides, the CDR3 is TGTGCCAGCAGCAACCGGGTGGCGTACGAGCAGTACTTC. It translates to CASSNRVAYEQYF.

This CDR3 is CASSPGQVSNQPQHF. DNA of the CDR3: TGTGCCAGCAGCCCGGGACAGGTTTCAAATCAGCCCCAGCATTTT. The chain couples TRBV11-2 to TRBJ1-5; TRBD1 aligns across 8 bases. Per the germline V gene, CDR1 is SGHAT and CDR2 is FQNNGV. The ends lost 5 bases at V and 4 bases at J; junction bases unmatched: 7. The CDR3 runs to 15 residues.

J is TRBJ2-1 and V is TRBV11-2, with no clear D. Germline CDR1 SGHAT, CDR2 FQNNGV. The ends were cut back, 5 bases at V and 0 bases at J, with 11 bases in the middle. The CDR3 has 15 amino acids. CDR3 amino acids: CASSLPRSSYNEQFF. The CDR3 DNA follows: TGTGCCAGCAGCCTCCCAAGGAGCTCCTACAATGAGCAGTTCTTC.

This chain uses TRBV20-1 with TRBJ2-7, with TRBD2 as a possible D gene (5 bases). This CDR3 region has 11 residues. The V gene lost 5 bases and the J gene lost 6 bases, with 11 bases spanning the gap. Germline V lookup: CDR1 DFQATT, CDR2 SNEGSKA (reference sequence). In nucleotides, the CDR3 is TGCAGTGCTCGAAGTAGCGTCGAGCAGTACTTC. Translation: CSARSSVEQYF.